This entry lists 32 T cell receptor beta chains sequenced from one sample in a study of T cell repertoires in cytomegalovirus infection. Via MiXCR, TCRdb re-called the reads, giving one row per CDR3 protein. The sample records hundreds of thousands of distinct CDR3 sequences, 20% to 30% being singletons. The sample taken for sequencing was CD8+ T cells from PBMCs. These receptors came from a human donor in good health (CMV status not recorded). Some clones in this sample may be carry-over from other donors' samples.

This clonotype was seen only a few times. The chain employs TRBV13 and TRBJ2-7; D possibly corresponds to TRBD1 (6 bases). The CDR3 spans 14 residues. Between the trimmed V and J ends, which lost 4 bases and 2 bases, there was a span of 12 bases. The germline CDR1 and CDR2 sequences are PRHDT and FYEKMQ (reference sequence). The CDR3 loop is CASSSRDITYEQYF. The CDR3 DNA reads as TGTGCCAGCAGCTCTCGGGACATAACCTACGAGCAGTACTTC.

This clonotype has just a few counts. The CDR3 nucleotides read TGTGCCAGCAGCGTACAGGGGATGAATGGCTACACCTTC. Its protein product is CASSVQGMNGYTF. The chain joins TRBV9 to TRBJ1-2; weak D call: TRBD1 (6 bases). Germline V lookup: CDR1 SGDLS, CDR2 YYNGEE. This CDR3 contains 13 residues. V gave up 1 base and J gave up 6 bases, with 10 bases separating them.

This chain joins TRBV6-2 or TRBV6-3 and TRBJ2-7, with 8 bases aligning to TRBD1. The length of the CDR3 is 13 residues. J lost 6 bases, V lost 5 bases, and 6 bases had no gene match. CDR1 and CDR2 (germline): MNHEY, SVGEGT. The CDR3 region is CASSARQGPEQYV. CDR3 sequence (DNA): TGTGCCAGCAGTGCGCGACAGGGGCCCGAGCAGTACGTC.

This clonotype was counted ten times or more. The chain links TRBV7-6 to TRBJ1-1, with 7 bases aligning to TRBD1. The V gene end was trimmed by 5 bases and the J gene end by 7 bases; junction bases not matched to a gene: 10. The germline gives CDR1 SGHVS, CDR2 FNYEAQ. The CDR3 consists of 14 residues. For the CDR3, the DNA is TGTGCCAGCAGCAGCCAACAGGGGACGGGTGAAGCTTTCTTT. This gives the protein CASSSQQGTGEAFF.

This clonotype has a handful of counts. This chain links TRBV5-5 with TRBJ2-1; 8 nucleotides match TRBD1. Per the germline V gene, CDR1 is SGHKS and CDR2 is YYEKEE (reference sequence). The CDR3 contains 13 residues. The V gene end was trimmed by 7 bases and the J gene end by 4 bases; junction bases not matched to a gene: 4. As DNA, the CDR3 is TGTGCCAGCCCGGGACAGGAGTACAATGAGCAGTTCTTC. Amino acid sequence: CASPGQEYNEQFF.

The chain is built from TRBV3-1 and TRBJ1-1; no clear D gene. Germline values: CDR1 LGHDT, CDR2 YNNKEL (reference sequence). Trimming removed 1 base from V and 3 bases from J, with 12 bases in between. The CDR3 runs to 15 residues. The CDR3, as DNA: TGTGCCAGCAGCCAAGTAACAAGAGGGTACACTGAAGCTTTCTTT. It encodes CASSQVTRGYTEAFF.

The chain has TRBV19 and TRBJ2-2; D might be TRBD1 (6 bases). Germline V gene lookup returns CDR1 LNHDA and CDR2 SQIVND (reference sequence). V lost 5 bases to trimming and J lost 3 bases, with 13 bases between them. This CDR3 spans 15 amino acids. The DNA of the CDR3 is TGTGCCAGTAGTCTATGGACAGACGACACCGGGGAGCTGTTTTTT. This codes for CASSLWTDDTGELFF.

The chain joins TRBV6-2 or TRBV6-3 to TRBJ2-3; the match to TRBD2 covers 10 bases. CDR1 is MNHEY, CDR2 SVGEGT, per germline. The CDR3 spans 15 residues. The V and J ends lost 0 bases and 4 bases, in that order; junction bases with no gene match: 1. The CDR3 coding sequence is TGTGCCAGCAGTTACTCAACTAGCGGGGCAGATACGCAGTATTTT. Translation gives CASSYSTSGADTQYF.

The V and J genes are TRBV5-5 and TRBJ1-1; tentatively, D is TRBD1 (5 bases). Germline values: CDR1 SGHKS, CDR2 YYEKEE (reference sequence). Trimming stripped 6 bases from V and 6 bases from J, with 12 bases between. The CDR3 covers 12 residues. The CDR3 reads CASTPGVPEAFF. For the CDR3, the DNA is TGTGCCAGCACTCCGGGGGTGCCTGAAGCTTTCTTT.

This clonotype has only a few counts. The chain uses TRBV19 and TRBJ1-5, with TRBD1 identical over 7 bases. V dropped 6 bases and J dropped 3; count of bases not matched to a gene: 8. Germline assignment: CDR1 LNHDA and CDR2 SQIVND (reference sequence). The CDR3 covers 15 residues. CDR3 protein: CASRPGQLFNQPQHF. CDR3 DNA: TGTGCCAGTAGGCCGGGACAGCTTTTCAATCAGCCCCAGCATTTT.

In regard to this clonotype: The junction departs from germline at one end; a sequencing error may be responsible. This chain uses TRBV7-6 with TRBJ2-7; 12 bases agree with TRBD2. The CDR3 covers 16 residues. Germline CDR1 is SGHVS and CDR2 is FNYEAQ. CDR3 loop: CTSSLTNGLAGSEQYF. CDR3 bases: TGTACCAGCAGCTTAACAAACGGACTAGCGGGAAGCGAGCAGTACTTC.

The sample holds many counts of this clonotype. The rearrangement joins TRBV6-5 to TRBJ2-5; TRBD2 matches 7 bases. Germline assignment: CDR1 MNHEY and CDR2 SVGAGI. The CDR3 contains 14 residues. V lost 2 bases and J lost 1; bases outside the gene matches: 1. This CDR3 is CASSYGGGQETQYF. The CDR3 DNA reads TGTGCCAGCAGTTACGGCGGGGGCCAAGAGACCCAGTACTTC.

This chain connects TRBV10-3 to TRBJ2-2; no clear D. This CDR3 has 15 amino acids. V was shortened by 10 bases and J by 4 bases, with 19 bases between the two germline ends. Germline assignment: CDR1 ENHRY and CDR2 SYGVKD. The CDR3 spells CATRRLSNSTGELFF. CDR3 nucleotide sequence: TGTGCCACCCGGCGGTTGTCCAACAGCACCGGGGAGCTGTTTTTT.

A few counts support this clonotype. The chain links TRBV12-3 or TRBV12-4 to TRBJ2-7; the match to TRBD2 covers 14 bases. J lost 6 bases, V lost 5 bases, and 9 bases had no gene match. This CDR3 spans 16 amino acids. The CDR3 sequence is CASSKGLAGDLSEQYF. CDR3 sequence (DNA): TGTGCCAGCAGTAAGGGACTAGCGGGAGACCTCTCCGAGCAGTACTTC.

This clonotype was recorded a few times. This chain joins TRBV20-1 and TRBJ1-2; tentative D call: TRBD1 (5 bases). The V gene lost 0 bases and the J gene lost 0 bases, with 11 bases spanning the gap. Per germline, CDR1 DFQATT and CDR2 SNEGSKA (reference sequence). CDR3 length: 15 amino acids. The CDR3 DNA is TGCAGTGCTAGAGACAGGGAGGTGGCTAACTATGGCTACACCTTC. Residues: CSARDREVANYGYTF.

In this sample, this clonotype turned up a few times. The V gene is TRBV2, the J gene TRBJ2-7, with D perhaps given as TRBD1 or TRBD2 (6 bases each). This CDR3 has 16 residues. Germline loops: CDR1 SNHLY, CDR2 FYNNEI. The V gene lost 1 base and the J gene lost 2 bases, with 15 bases spanning the gap. CDR3: CASSEGPGAPAYEQYV. The CDR3 coding sequence is TGTGCCAGCAGTGAAGGTCCGGGGGCCCCGGCCTACGAGCAGTACGTC.

J is TRBJ2-1 and V is TRBV27, with D perhaps being TRBD1 or TRBD2 (5 bases each). Germline CDR1 and CDR2: MNHEY and SMNVEV (reference sequence). Deletions cut 2 bases from V and 0 bases from J, with 11 bases between. The CDR3 is 16 residues long. CDR3 sequence (DNA): TGTGCCAGCAGTTTAGGAGGCAGGGCCTCCTACAATGAGCAGTTCTTC. This codes for CASSLGGRASYNEQFF.

At least ten counts were recorded for this clonotype. The chain recombines TRBV7-8 with TRBJ1-1; D remains ambiguous. The V gene's germline CDR1 is SGHVS and CDR2 FQNEAQ. CDR3 size: 11 residues. Between the trimmed V and J ends, which lost 5 bases and 2 bases, there was a span of 3 bases. The CDR3 nucleotides are TGTGCCAGCAGCGATAACACTGAAGCTTTCTTT. Its translation: CASSDNTEAFF.

A few counts support this clonotype. The chain uses TRBV6-1 and TRBJ2-6, with D perhaps TRBD1 (6 bases). V lost 3 bases and J 7 bases, leaving 10 bases between the germline ends. The CDR3 consists of 14 residues. Germline loops: CDR1 MNHNS, CDR2 SASEGT. The DNA of the CDR3 is TGTGCCAGCAGTGAGTTGGGGGCAGCCAACGTCCTGACTTTC. It codes for CASSELGAANVLTF.

Worth noting for this clonotype: The junction departs from germline at one end; a sequencing error may be responsible. V and J are TRBV6-8 and TRBJ2-1; a weak D match, TRBD2 (5 bases). Germline CDR1 and CDR2: MNHGY and SAAAGT. The CDR3 sequence is 14 residues long. CDR3 amino acids: CANSYRGAYNEQFF. The DNA of the CDR3 is TGTGCCAACAGTTATCGGGGAGCATACAATGAGCAGTTCTTC.

The rearrangement uses TRBV20-1 and TRBJ2-7; possible D gene TRBD2, 6 bases. Deletions cut 0 bases from V and 3 bases from J, with 15 bases between. CDR1 and CDR2 (germline): DFQATT, SNEGSKA (reference sequence). The CDR3 is made up of 15 amino acids. As DNA, the CDR3 is TGCAGTGCTAGAGATCGTCAGGGAGGTCTCTACGAGCAGTACGTC. This sequence encodes CSARDRQGGLYEQYV.

The gene calls are TRBV6-6 and TRBJ2-1; 10 bases align to TRBD2. Trimming took 2 bases from V and 2 from J; bases not matched to a gene: 6. The CDR3 is 17 residues long. The germline CDR1 and CDR2 sequences are MNHNY and SVGAGI (reference sequence). The DNA of the CDR3 is TGTGCCAGCAGTTACCCAGAAGCGGGGGGGGCCTACAATGAGCAGTTCTTC. Residues: CASSYPEAGGAYNEQFF.

This clonotype occurred many times. The V gene is TRBV7-6, the J gene TRBJ2-7; D could derive from TRBD1 or TRBD2 (5 bases each). The CDR3 runs 15 residues. Trimming shortened V by 5 bases and J by 0 bases, and 14 bases separated the two germline ends. CDR1 and CDR2 from the germline V gene are SGHVS and FNYEAQ. Here the CDR3 reads CASSRNRDASYEQYF. The CDR3 nucleotides read TGTGCCAGCAGCCGAAATCGGGACGCCTCCTACGAGCAGTACTTC. Combining the CDR3 with reference TRBV7-6 and TRBJ2-7 gives the whole variable domain GAGVSQSPRYKVTKRGQDVALRCDPISGHVSLYWYRQALGQGPEFLTYFNYEAQQDKSGLPNDRFSAERPEGSISTLTIQRTEQRDSAMYRCASSRNRDASYEQYFGPGTRLTVT.

V gene TRBV29-1 combines with J gene TRBJ1-1; TRBD1 agrees at 10 bases. Germline assignment: CDR1 SQVTM and CDR2 ANQGSEA. The J segment lost 5 bases and the V segment lost 3 bases, leaving 6 bases of the junction unmatched. This CDR3 is built from 14 residues. The CDR3 loop is CSVDETGGLTEAFF. In DNA, the CDR3 is TGCAGCGTTGATGAGACAGGGGGCTTGACTGAAGCTTTCTTT.

As DNA, the CDR3 is TGTGCCAGCAGTCGGTCCCGGGACAGGGGCCTCTCTGGAAACACCATATATTTT. Translating it yields CASSRSRDRGLSGNTIYF. This rearrangement joins TRBV12-3 or TRBV12-4 to TRBJ1-3, with 10 bases matching TRBD1. CDR3 length equals 18 residues. J gave up 0 bases and V 5 bases, and 10 bases lay outside the gene matches.

This clonotype appeared many times. V and J are TRBV10-3 and TRBJ1-1; no firm D call. The CDR3 runs 13 residues. The V gene's germline CDR1 is ENHRY and CDR2 SYGVKD. The ends were cut back, 5 bases at V and 4 bases at J, with 11 bases in the middle. DNA for the CDR3: TGTGCCATCAGTCCTGACACCCCCACTGAAGCTTTCTTT. It is translated as CAISPDTPTEAFF.

The genes are TRBV5-4 and TRBJ1-5; TRBD1 is a possible D gene (5 bases). V lost 5 bases and J 4 bases, leaving 13 bases between the germline ends. Germline lookup yields CDR1 SGHNT and CDR2 YYREEE (reference sequence). The length of the CDR3 is 14 residues. The CDR3 DNA is TGTGCCAGCAGTACAGGACAACCTAATCAGCCCCAGCATTTT. Amino acids: CASSTGQPNQPQHF.

This clonotype was observed a handful of times. The chain recombines TRBV6-5 with TRBJ1-3; 10 bases match TRBD1. Germline lookup yields CDR1 MNHEY and CDR2 SVGAGI. After removal of 10 bases from V and 5 bases from J, the junction contained 2 bases not matched to a gene. CDR3 length: 12 amino acids. The CDR3, as DNA: TGTGCCACGGGACAGGGGAGAAACACCATATATTTT. As protein: CATGQGRNTIYF.

This chain uses TRBV6-2 or TRBV6-3 with TRBJ2-1; D gene unclear. Trimming removed 1 base from V and 6 bases from J, with 13 bases in between. This CDR3 has 15 residues. The germline gives CDR1 MNHEY, CDR2 SVGEGT. Here the CDR3 DNA reads TGTGCCAGCAGTTACTTACGCGAGACAAGCAATGAGCAGTTCTTC. Its protein product is CASSYLRETSNEQFF.

This sequence joins TRBV28 and TRBJ1-4, with D perhaps matching TRBD1 (6 bases). Germline V lookup: CDR1 MDHEN, CDR2 SYDVKM. Trimming stripped 8 bases from V and 0 bases from J, with 13 bases between. The CDR3 is 15 residues long. The chain's CDR3 is CASVLKGATNEKLFF. CDR3 DNA sequence: TGTGCCAGCGTATTAAAGGGGGCAACTAATGAAAAACTGTTTTTT.

This clonotype was counted only a few times. This chain connects TRBV25-1 to TRBJ1-1; TRBD1 might be the D (5 bases). The ends were cut back, 4 bases at V and 4 bases at J, with 7 bases in the middle. CDR3 length equals 12 residues. Germline-derived CDR1 and CDR2 are MGHDK and SYGVNS. The chain's CDR3 is CASSAGTTEAFF. DNA of the CDR3: TGTGCCAGCAGTGCCGGGACCACTGAAGCTTTCTTT.

On this clonotype: One end of the junction varies from germline; a read error may be responsible. The chain employs TRBV10-2 and TRBJ2-7; the D is unclear. The CDR3 spans 11 residues. The germline V gene encodes CDR1 WSHSY and CDR2 SAAADI. The CDR3 is CAGSRDYEQYF. CDR3 DNA sequence: TGCGCCGGCAGTCGAGACTACGAGCAGTACTTC.